This T cell receptor beta chain was documented in a study of blood T cell repertoires in COVID-19. Study at large: PBMCs, B-cell-depleted T cells, or T cells provided the cDNA or gDNA that made up the material.

The germline V gene has CDR1 ENHRY and CDR2 SYGVKD. J lost 3 bases, V lost 3 bases, and 5 bases had no gene match. The CDR3 runs 15 residues. Profiled with immunoSEQ multiplex PCR; TCRdb holds only in-frame clones, not every one. The sample contains under 200,000 clones, less than 85% of which appear only once. Donors were grouped by their self-reported clinical history. The sample taken for sequencing was PBMCs or T cells enriched from blood (not recorded which). The TCR was taken from a woman aged 55-69 years with acute COVID-19. The J gene is TRBJ1-5, the V gene TRBV10-3; 7 nucleotides agree with TRBD1. CDR3 in DNA: TGTGCCATCAGTGAAGGAGGGGGCAACAATCAGCCCCAGCATTTT. This translates into CAISEGGGNNQPQHF.